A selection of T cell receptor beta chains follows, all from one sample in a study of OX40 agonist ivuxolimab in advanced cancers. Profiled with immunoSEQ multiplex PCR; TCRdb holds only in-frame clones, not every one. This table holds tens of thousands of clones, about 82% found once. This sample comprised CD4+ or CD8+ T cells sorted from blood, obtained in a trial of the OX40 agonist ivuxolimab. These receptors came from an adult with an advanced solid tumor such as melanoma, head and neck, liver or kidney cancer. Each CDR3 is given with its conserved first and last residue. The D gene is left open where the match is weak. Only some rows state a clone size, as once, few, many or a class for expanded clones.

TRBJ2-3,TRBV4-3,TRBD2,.,TGCGCCAGCAGCCAAGAACTTAGCGGGAGCGGAACAGATACGCAGTATTTT,CASSQELSGSGTDTQYF
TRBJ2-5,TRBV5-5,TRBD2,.,TGTGCCAGCAGCTTGCAGGGAGGGTACGAGACCCAGTACTTC,CASSLQGGYETQYF
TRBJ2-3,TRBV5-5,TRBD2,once,TGTGCCAGCAGCGCTCGCTCAGCGGGGCTATCCACAGATACGCAGTATTTT,CASSARSAGLSTDTQYF
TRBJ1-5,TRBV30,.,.,TGTGCCTGGAGTGTGTGGGGGCCCCAGCATTTT,CAWSVWGPQHF
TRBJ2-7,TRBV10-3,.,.,TGTGCCATCAGTTCCGGGGTTTACGAGCAGTACTTC,CAISSGVYEQYF
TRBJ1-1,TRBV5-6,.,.,TGTGCCAGCAGCCTTTGGGCAAATGAAGCTTTCTTT,CASSLWANEAFF
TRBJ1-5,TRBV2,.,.,TGTGCCAGCACACAGCAGGGAGGAAGTCAACAGCCCCAGCATTTT,CASTQQGGSQQPQHF
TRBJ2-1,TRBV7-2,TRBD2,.,TGTGCCAGCAGCTTAGCGCAAAGGACTAGCGGGAGACTACTCAATGAGCAGTTCTTC,CASSLAQRTSGRLLNEQFF
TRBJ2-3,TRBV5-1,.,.,TGCGCCAGCAGCTCCGGCCCGGGACCACCTCGGGAAGATACGCAGTATTTT,CASSSGPGPPREDTQYF
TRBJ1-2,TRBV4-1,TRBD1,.,TGCGCCAGCAGCCAAGAGACAGGGCTAGGTCCCGCTATCTATGGCTACACCTTC,CASSQETGLGPAIYGYTF
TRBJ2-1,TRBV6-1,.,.,TGTGCCAGCAGTGAATCGAGTCTAGCAAGCTCCTACAATGAGCAGTTCTTC,CASSESSLASSYNEQFF
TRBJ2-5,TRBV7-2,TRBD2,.,TGTGCCAGCAGCTTAGCAAGGCTAGCGGGTGAGACCCAGTACTTC,CASSLARLAGETQYF
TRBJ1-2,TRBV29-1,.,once,TGCAGCGTTGGGGGGGACACTCCAGGAGGCTACACCTTC,CSVGGDTPGGYTF
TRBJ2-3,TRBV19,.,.,TGTGCCAGCACCCTAGGACAGTTCCCCACAGATACGCAGTATTTT,CASTLGQFPTDTQYF
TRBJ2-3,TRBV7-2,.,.,TGTGCCAGCAGCTTAGGGAATCCCACAGATACGCAGTATTTT,CASSLGNPTDTQYF
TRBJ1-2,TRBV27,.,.,TGTGCCAGCAGTTTATCCTGGACGTCGGGGGGCTACACCTTC,CASSLSWTSGGYTF
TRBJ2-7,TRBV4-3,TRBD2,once,TGCGCCAGCAGCCAAGATTCGTGGACTAGCGGCCTCTACGAGCAGTACTTC,CASSQDSWTSGLYEQYF